A selection of T cell receptor beta chains follows, all from one sample in a study of blood T cell repertoires in COVID-19. Clones were sequenced by immunoSEQ multiplex PCR, and TCRdb holds only the in-frame ones, with some missing. Of approximately 69,000 clones listed, approximately 88% are singletons. Specimen: peripheral blood. The origin of the receptors is a man over 45 with acute or convalescent COVID-19. Both conserved end residues are trimmed from each CDR3. The order of the fields is V gene, CDR3 protein.

V gene: TRBV5-1
CDR3 protein: ASSLSRTLEAF

V gene: TRBV10-3
CDR3 protein: AISSPNTEAF

V gene: TRBV7-6
CDR3 protein: ASSLGDRGEQY

V gene: TRBV4-1
CDR3 protein: ASSQPGTGGETQY

V gene: TRBV19
CDR3 protein: ASSIFGGDSNQPQH

V gene: TRBV9
CDR3 protein: ASSVRGTGLNTEAF

V gene: TRBV5-1
CDR3 protein: ASSPIGQGLGGPEAF

V gene: TRBV13
CDR3 protein: ASSPNTDTQY

V gene: TRBV21-1
CDR3 protein: ASSNETSGGHSPYEQY

V gene: TRBV6-1
CDR3 protein: ASSEVSQGGRPLH

V gene: TRBV5-1
CDR3 protein: ASSLEGSTGLGEQF

V gene: TRBV11-2
CDR3 protein: ASSSRGYGRQETQY

V gene: TRBV5-1
CDR3 protein: ASSLAAGTRRDTQY

V gene: TRBV9
CDR3 protein: ASSEGGQGVETQY

V gene: TRBV24-1
CDR3 protein: ATSGQDEQY

V gene: TRBV7-9
CDR3 protein: ASARAGGSYEQY

V gene: TRBV5-1
CDR3 protein: ASSFGQVYNEQF

V gene: TRBV5-4
CDR3 protein: ASLQAGGQNEQF

V gene: TRBV19
CDR3 protein: ASSIAEGRWTGELF

V gene: TRBV6-5
CDR3 protein: ASSRLSSTGELF

V gene: TRBV13
CDR3 protein: ASRTTDRGTSYEQY

V gene: TRBV10-3
CDR3 protein: AINPGTGSREQY

V gene: TRBV30
CDR3 protein: AWAAGQSNYEQY

V gene: TRBV19
CDR3 protein: ASSGTGVETQY

V gene: TRBV11-3
CDR3 protein: ASSLGTTDTQY

V gene: TRBV5-1
CDR3 protein: ASSLSSGGGANEQF

V gene: TRBV6-5
CDR3 protein: ASSYSGLGTDTQY

V gene: TRBV19
CDR3 protein: ASSIVGSSGNTIY

V gene: TRBV5-1
CDR3 protein: ASSLKSDTNYGYT

V gene: TRBV30
CDR3 protein: AWSATVGGQPQH

V gene: TRBV11-1
CDR3 protein: ASSFRLDQETQY

V gene: TRBV6-6
CDR3 protein: ASSYRTGGRNQPQH

V gene: TRBV30
CDR3 protein: AWSVITGATEAF

V gene: TRBV6-6
CDR3 protein: ASGRQGLNTEAF

V gene: TRBV30
CDR3 protein: AWSPDYGYT

V gene: TRBV21-1
CDR3 protein: ASSKGGSGRGATNEKLF

V gene: TRBV30
CDR3 protein: AWSVGVSGANVLT

V gene: TRBV5-1
CDR3 protein: ASSSSGLAGGSEQF

V gene: TRBV24-1
CDR3 protein: ATTSWEPDYGYT

V gene: TRBV5-1
CDR3 protein: ASSNDRVETQY

V gene: TRBV29-1
CDR3 protein: SVVLGSGETQY